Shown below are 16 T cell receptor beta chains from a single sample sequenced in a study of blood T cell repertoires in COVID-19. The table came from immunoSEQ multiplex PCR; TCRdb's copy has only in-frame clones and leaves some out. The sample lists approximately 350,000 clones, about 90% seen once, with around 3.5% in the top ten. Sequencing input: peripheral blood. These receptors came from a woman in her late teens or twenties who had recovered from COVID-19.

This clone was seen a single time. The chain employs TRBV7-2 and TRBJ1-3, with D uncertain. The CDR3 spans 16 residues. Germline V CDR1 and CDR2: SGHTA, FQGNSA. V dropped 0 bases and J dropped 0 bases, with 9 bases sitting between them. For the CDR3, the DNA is TGTGCCAGCAGCTTAGCGGCGGTTGCCTCTGGAAACACCATATATTTT. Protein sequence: CASSLAAVASGNTIYF.

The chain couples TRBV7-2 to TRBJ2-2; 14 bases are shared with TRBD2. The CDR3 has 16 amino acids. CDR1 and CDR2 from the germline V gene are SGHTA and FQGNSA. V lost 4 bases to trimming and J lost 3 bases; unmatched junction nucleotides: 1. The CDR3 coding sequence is TGTGCCAGCAGCTCGGGACTAGCGGGAGACACCGGGGAGCTGTTTTTT. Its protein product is CASSSGLAGDTGELFF.

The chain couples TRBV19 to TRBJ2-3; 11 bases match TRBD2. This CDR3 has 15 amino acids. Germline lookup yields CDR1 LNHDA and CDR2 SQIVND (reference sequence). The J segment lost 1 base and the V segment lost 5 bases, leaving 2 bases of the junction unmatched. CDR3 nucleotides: TGTGCCAGTAGTGTGACTAGCGGGGGCACAGATACGCAGTATTTT. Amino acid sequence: CASSVTSGGTDTQYF.

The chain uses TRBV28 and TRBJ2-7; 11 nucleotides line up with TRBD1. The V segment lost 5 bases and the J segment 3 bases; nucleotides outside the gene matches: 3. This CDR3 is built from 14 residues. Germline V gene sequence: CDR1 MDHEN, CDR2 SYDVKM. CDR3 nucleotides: TGTGCCAGCAGTCCCGGGACAGGGGGCTACGAGCAGTACGTC. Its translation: CASSPGTGGYEQYV.

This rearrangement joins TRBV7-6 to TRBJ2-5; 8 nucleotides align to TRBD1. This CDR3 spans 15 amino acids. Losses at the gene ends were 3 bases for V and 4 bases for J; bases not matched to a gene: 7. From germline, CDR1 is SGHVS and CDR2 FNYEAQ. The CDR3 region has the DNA TGTGCCAGCAGCTTGACAGGGGCGGTGGGAGAGACCCAGTACTTC. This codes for CASSLTGAVGETQYF.

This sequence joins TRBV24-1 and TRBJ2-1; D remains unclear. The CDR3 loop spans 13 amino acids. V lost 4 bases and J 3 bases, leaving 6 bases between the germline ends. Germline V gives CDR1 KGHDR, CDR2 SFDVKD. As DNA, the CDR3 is TGTGCCACCAGTGACGGTCTCTACAATGAGCAGTTCTTC. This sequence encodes CATSDGLYNEQFF.

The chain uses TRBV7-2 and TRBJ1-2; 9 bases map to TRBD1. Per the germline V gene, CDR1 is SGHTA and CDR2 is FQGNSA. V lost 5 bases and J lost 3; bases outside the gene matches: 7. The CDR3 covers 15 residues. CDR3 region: CASSAGTGLYYGYTF. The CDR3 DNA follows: TGTGCCAGCAGCGCCGGGACAGGGCTATACTATGGCTACACCTTC.

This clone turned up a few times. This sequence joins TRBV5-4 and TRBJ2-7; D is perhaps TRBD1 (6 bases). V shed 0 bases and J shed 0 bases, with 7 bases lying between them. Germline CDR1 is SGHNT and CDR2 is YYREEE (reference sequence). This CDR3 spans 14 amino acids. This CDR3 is CASSLAGVSYEQYV. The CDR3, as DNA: TGTGCCAGCAGCTTGGCAGGGGTCTCCTACGAGCAGTACGTC.

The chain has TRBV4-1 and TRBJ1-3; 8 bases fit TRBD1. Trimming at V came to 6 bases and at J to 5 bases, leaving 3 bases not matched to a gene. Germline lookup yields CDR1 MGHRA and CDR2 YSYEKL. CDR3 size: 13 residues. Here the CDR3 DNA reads TGCGCCAGCAGTGGACAGGGAAGAAACACCATATATTTT. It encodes CASSGQGRNTIYF.

This CDR3 is CASSPLPLREFWDEQFF. CDR3 nucleotides: TGTGCCAGTAGTCCACTCCCGTTGCGGGAGTTCTGGGATGAGCAGTTCTTC. This sequence joins TRBV19 and TRBJ2-1; TRBD2 aligns across 7 bases. V shed 5 bases, J shed 8 bases, and the junction held 18 bases outside the gene matches. The CDR3 totals 17 residues. Germline V CDR1 and CDR2: LNHDA, SQIVND (reference sequence).

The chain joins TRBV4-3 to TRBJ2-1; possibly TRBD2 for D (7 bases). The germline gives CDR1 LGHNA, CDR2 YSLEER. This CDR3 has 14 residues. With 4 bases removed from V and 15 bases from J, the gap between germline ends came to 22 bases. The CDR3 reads CASSPLRGEGRLFF. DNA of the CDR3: TGCGCCAGCAGCCCCCTAAGGGGGGAGGGAAGGTTGTTCTTC.

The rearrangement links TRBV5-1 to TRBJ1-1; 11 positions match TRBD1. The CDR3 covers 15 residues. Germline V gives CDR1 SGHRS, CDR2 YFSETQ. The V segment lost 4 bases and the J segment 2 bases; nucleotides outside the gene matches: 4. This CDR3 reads CASSNRTGGNTEAFF. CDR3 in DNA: TGCGCCAGCAGCAACCGGACAGGGGGCAACACTGAAGCTTTCTTT.

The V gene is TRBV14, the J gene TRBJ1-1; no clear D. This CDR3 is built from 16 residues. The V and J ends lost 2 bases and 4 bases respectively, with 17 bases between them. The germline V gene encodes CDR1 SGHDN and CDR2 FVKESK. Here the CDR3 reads CASSQLEGLGSTEAFF. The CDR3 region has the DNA TGTGCCAGCAGCCAATTGGAGGGATTGGGATCCACTGAAGCTTTCTTT.

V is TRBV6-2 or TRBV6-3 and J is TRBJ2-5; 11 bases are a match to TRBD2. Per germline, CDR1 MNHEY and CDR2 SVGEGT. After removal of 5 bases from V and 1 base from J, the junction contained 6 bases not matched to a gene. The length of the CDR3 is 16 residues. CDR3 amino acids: CASSGRLAGSQETQYF. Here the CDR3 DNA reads TGTGCCAGCAGTGGGCGACTAGCGGGGTCCCAAGAGACCCAGTACTTC.

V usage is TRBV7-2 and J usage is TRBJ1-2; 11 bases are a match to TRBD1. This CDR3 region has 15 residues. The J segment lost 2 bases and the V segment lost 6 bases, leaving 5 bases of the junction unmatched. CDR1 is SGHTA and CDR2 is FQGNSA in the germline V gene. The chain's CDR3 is CASRRTGGENYGYTF. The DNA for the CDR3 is TGTGCCAGCAGAAGGACAGGGGGCGAAAACTATGGCTACACCTTC.

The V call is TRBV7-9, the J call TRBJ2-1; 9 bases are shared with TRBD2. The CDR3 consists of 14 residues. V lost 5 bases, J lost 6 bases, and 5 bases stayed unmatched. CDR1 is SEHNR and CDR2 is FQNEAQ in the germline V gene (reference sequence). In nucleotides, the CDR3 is TGTGCCAGCAGCACAGGACTAGCGATCAATGAGCAGTTCTTC. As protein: CASSTGLAINEQFF.